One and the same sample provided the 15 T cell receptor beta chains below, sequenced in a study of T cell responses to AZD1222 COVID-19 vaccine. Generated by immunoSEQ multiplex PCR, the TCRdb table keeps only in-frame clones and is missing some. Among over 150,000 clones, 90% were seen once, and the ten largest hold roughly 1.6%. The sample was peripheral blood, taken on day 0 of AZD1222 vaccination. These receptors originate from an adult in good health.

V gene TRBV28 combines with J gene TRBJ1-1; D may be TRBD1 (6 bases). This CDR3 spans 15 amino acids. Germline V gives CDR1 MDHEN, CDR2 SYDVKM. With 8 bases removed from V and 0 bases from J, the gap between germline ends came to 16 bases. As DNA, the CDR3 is TGTGCCAGCCCCCCATATGGGGGCATGAACACTGAAGCTTTCTTT. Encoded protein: CASPPYGGMNTEAFF.

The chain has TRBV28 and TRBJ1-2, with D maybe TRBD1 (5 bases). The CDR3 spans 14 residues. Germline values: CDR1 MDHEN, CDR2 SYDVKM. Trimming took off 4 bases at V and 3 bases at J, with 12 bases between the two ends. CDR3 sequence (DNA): TGTGCCAGCAGTTGGACGGGAGGGGACTATGGCTACACCTTC. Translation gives CASSWTGGDYGYTF.

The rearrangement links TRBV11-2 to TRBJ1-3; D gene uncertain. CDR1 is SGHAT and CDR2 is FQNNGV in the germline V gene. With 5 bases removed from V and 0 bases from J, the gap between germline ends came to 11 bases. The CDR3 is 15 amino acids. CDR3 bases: TGTGCCAGCAGCCGGAGCCACTCCTCTGGAAACACCATATATTTT. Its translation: CASSRSHSSGNTIYF.

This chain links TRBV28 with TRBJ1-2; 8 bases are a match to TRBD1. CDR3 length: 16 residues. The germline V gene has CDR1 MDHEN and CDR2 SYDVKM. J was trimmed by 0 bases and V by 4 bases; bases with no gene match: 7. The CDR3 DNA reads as TGTGCCAGCAGTTCCCATGACAGGGGAGCTAACTATGGCTACACCTTC. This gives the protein CASSSHDRGANYGYTF.

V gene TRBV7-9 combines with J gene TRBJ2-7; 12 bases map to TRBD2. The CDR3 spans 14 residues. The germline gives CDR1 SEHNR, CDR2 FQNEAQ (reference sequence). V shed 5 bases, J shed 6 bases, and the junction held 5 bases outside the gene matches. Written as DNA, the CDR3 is TGTGCCAGCAGCATGACTAGCGGGGGTGGCGAGCAGTACTTC. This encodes CASSMTSGGGEQYF.

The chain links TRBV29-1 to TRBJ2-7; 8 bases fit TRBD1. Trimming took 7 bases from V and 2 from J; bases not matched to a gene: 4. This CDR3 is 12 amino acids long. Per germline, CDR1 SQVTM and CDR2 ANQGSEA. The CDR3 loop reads CSARTGPYEQYF. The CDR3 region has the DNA TGCAGCGCTCGGACAGGGCCCTACGAGCAGTACTTC.

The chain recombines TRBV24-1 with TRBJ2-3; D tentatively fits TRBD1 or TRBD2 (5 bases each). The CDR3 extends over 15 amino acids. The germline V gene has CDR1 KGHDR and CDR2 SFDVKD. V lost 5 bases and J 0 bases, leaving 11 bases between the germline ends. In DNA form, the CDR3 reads TGTGCCACCAGTGGCCGGGGCCTTAGCACAGATACGCAGTATTTT. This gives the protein CATSGRGLSTDTQYF.

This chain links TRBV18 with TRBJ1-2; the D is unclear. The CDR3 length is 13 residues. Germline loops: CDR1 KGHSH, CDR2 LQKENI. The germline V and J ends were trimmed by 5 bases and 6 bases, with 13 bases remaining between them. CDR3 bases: TGTGCCAGCTCATTTGGGTCGGGGAATGGCTACACCTTC. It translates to CASSFGSGNGYTF.

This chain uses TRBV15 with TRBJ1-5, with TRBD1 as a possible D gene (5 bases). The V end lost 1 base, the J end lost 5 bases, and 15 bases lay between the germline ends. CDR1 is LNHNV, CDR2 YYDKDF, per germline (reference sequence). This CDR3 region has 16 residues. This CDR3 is CATSRGGRASDQPQHF. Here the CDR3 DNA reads TGTGCCACCAGCAGAGGAGGCAGGGCCTCAGATCAGCCCCAGCATTTT.

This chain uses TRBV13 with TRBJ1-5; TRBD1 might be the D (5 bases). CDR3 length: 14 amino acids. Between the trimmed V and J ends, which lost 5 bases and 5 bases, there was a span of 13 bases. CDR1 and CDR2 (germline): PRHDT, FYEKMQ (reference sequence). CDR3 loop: CASSQGSWDQPQHF. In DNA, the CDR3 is TGTGCCAGCAGCCAGGGTTCTTGGGATCAGCCCCAGCATTTT.

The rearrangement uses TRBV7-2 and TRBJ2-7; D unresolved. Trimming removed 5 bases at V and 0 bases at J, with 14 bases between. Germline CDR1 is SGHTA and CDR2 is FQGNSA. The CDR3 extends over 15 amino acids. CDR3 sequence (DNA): TGTGCCAGCAGCCCTCGCTACACCTCCTCCTACGAGCAGTACTTC. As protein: CASSPRYTSSYEQYF.

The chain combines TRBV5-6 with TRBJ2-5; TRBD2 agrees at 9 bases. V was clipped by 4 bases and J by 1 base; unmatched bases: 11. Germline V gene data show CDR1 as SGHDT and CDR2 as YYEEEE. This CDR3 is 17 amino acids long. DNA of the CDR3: TGTGCCAGCAGCCGGGTACACCAAGCGGGGGGCCAAGAGACCCAGTACTTC. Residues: CASSRVHQAGGQETQYF.

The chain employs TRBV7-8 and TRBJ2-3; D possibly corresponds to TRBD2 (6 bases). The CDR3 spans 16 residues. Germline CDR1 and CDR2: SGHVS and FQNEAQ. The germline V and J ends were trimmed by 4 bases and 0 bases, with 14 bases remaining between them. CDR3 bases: TGTGCCAGCAGCTCTAACGCCGGGACTAGCACAGATACGCAGTATTTT. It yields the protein CASSSNAGTSTDTQYF.

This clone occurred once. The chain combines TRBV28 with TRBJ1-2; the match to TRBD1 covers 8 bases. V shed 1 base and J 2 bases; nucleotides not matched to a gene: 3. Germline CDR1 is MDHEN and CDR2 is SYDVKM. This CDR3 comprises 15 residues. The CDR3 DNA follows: TGTGCCAGCAGTTTATATACAGGGGGGAACTATGGCTACACCTTC. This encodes CASSLYTGGNYGYTF.

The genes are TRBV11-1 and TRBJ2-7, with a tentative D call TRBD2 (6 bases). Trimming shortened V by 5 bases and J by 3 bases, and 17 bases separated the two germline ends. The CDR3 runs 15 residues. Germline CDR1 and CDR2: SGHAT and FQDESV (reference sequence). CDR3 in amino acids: CASSPWWGAGYEQYF. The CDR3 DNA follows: TGTGCCAGCAGCCCTTGGTGGGGAGCGGGCTACGAGCAGTACTTC.